The T cell receptor beta chain under discussion was sequenced for a study of shared T cell receptors in the human thymus. Profiled with immunoSEQ multiplex PCR; TCRdb holds only in-frame clones, not every one. The sample contains 540,000 or so clones, around three quarters of which appear only once. This same sample was also part of a study on human thymus T cells. That report notes: Resections that were taken during corrective heart surgery supplied the thymus tissue. Apparent bias marked the V and J gene usage of thymic and blood repertoires. Related research examined unrelated individuals and reported that their thymic repertoires overlapped highly.

This receptor was identified in a boy younger than two with a congenital heart defect. The sequenced material came from thymocytes.

CDR3 sequence (DNA): TGTGCCAGCAGCGTAGTGGGACAGGGGGGCGAGACCCAGTACTTC. Amino acid sequence: CASSVVGQGGETQYF. The chain has TRBV9 and TRBJ2-5; 11 nucleotides match TRBD1. CDR3 length equals 15 residues. Trimming at V came to 0 bases and at J to 5 bases, leaving 3 bases not matched to a gene. Germline CDR1 SGDLS, CDR2 YYNGEE. The complete variable domain, with remaining parts taken from reference TRBV9 and TRBJ2-5, reads DSGVTQTPKHLITATGQRVTLRCSPRSGDLSVYWYQQSLDQGLQFLIQYYNGEERAKGNILERFSAQQFPDLHSELNLSSLELGDSALYFCASSVVGQGGETQYFGPGTRLLVL.